Here is one T cell receptor beta chain with its context. This entry comes from a study of blood T cell repertoires in COVID-19. Background on the study: COVID-19 samples, acute and convalescent, were from the United States, Italy and Spain. T cells, B-cell-depleted T cells, or PBMCs provided the cDNA or gDNA that served as material.

In the authors' methods: Nucleated cell number was recorded as an estimate derived from reference gene primer amplification. Sequencing was performed with immunoSEQ multiplex PCR; in TCRdb, only in-frame clones are kept and a portion is missing. D and trimming come from the DNA, and the V and J calls and clone size come from that table. The sample includes about 230,000 clones, around 84% of them seen just once. Trimming left V 0 bases short and J 4 bases short, with 17 bases between. CDR1 and CDR2 (germline): LNHNV, YYDKDF (reference sequence). This CDR3 is built from 17 residues. Patients of the Seattle cohort, enrolled during active infection, were followed longitudinally.

Sequencing was done on a sample of peripheral blood. The sequence came from a man aged 50 to 60 with COVID-19, enrolled during active disease. The chain is built from TRBV15 and TRBJ2-3; D possibly corresponds to TRBD1 (6 bases). The CDR3 DNA is TGTGCCACCAGCAGAGATTTTAGTGTGGGGGCCTCAGATACGCAGTATTTT. It is translated as CATSRDFSVGASDTQYF.